This TCR beta chain was recorded in a study of T cells after posttransplantation cyclophosphamide. The study, taken as a whole, reports: Recipient CMV seropositivity and CMV reactivation strongly tracked TRB clonality. Later post-transplant blood repertoires were often dominated by donor CD8+ memory clones. Skin or GI-infiltrating T cells shared few TRB sequences with blood.

Germline CDR1 is MNHEY and CDR2 is SVGAGI. The germline V and J ends were trimmed by 8 bases and 4 bases, with 5 bases remaining between them. This CDR3 is built from 10 residues. On this clone itself: The antigen remains undetermined.

Peripheral blood was collected from the related graft donor on the marrow donation day. Sequencing was performed with immunoSEQ multiplex PCR; in TCRdb, only in-frame clones are kept and a portion is missing. The table records about 66,000 clones, 80% to 95% of them present only once. This sequence originates from a woman aged 25-40 years in good health and a related stem cell transplant donor. This rearrangement joins TRBV6-5 to TRBJ1-1; D not certain. Specimen: PBMCs. The CDR3 nucleotides are TGTGCCAGCGGGAGCACTGAAGCTTTCTTT. Protein product: CASGSTEAFF.